The present entry profiles one TCR beta chain with its context. Its antigen is still unknown. Base qualities are not at hand, and no much larger clone is one base apart. Using the deep immunoSEQ assay, TCR CDR3 regions were amplified from genomic DNA by multiplex PCR. Extracted genomic DNA from each cell subset was distributed evenly across all wells of several immunoSEQ 96-well plates, and each plate was treated as a replicate. For sorted subsets, approximately 190 ng genomic DNA, equal to tens of thousands of T cell genomes, was loaded into each replicate PCR. Purified libraries were measured with a Qubit 3.0 fluorometer, size-checked on a Bioanalyzer 2100, and measured again with the KAPA Library Quantification kit. Each immunoSEQ 96-well plate was sequenced on its own single-read 150-cycle Illumina NextSeq 550 flow cell. The original pipeline was this. The immunoSEQ output contained only junctional sequences without quality scores, so filtering could not match that applied to full-length reads. To assign V/J genes and CDR3, sequences were annotated using PyIR, a Python wrapper for IgBLAST v1.9, with IMGT germline references. Reads were filtered out if the reads had weak V/J assignments (E-value above 1e-6), no CDR3, stop codons, out-of-frame junctions, or ambiguous translated residues. V3J clonotypes were defined as sequences sharing an identical inferred V gene, J gene, and CDR3 amino acid sequence. Percentage overlap between repertoires was calculated by dividing the number of shared unique clonotypes by the size of the smaller repertoire. Three approaches were used to assess repertoire richness: RTK rarefaction, the Chao1 estimator, and Recon v2.1 estimates of unobserved clonotypes. Generation probabilities for all TCRbeta clonotypes obtained by the gDNA method from a handful of donors were computed using OLGA. TCRdb retrieved this table from immuneACCESS and kept in-frame rearrangements only. Not all clones are present; in checked studies, unresolved V genes account for under half, and no reason is known for the remainder. For V, J and clone size, that table is used; D and trimming come from the DNA. In this sample the table shows about 2.4 million clones, 90% to 95% of which occur a single time. The ten most abundant clones make up 0.36% of the sample.

The donors were healthy, HIV-negative adults with no recently reported acute infections or vaccinations. All donors were Caucasian adults living in Nashville, Tennessee, USA. CD4+ T cells were enriched through magnetic negative selection, after which naive cells were positively selected on CD45RA and the remaining negative fraction served as the memory subset. Blood was obtained by leukapheresis, after which PBMCs were separated by Ficoll-Histopaque density gradient centrifugation and cryopreserved in liquid nitrogen vapor phase. Analytical flow cytometry was used to check the purity and quantity of each magnetically sorted T cell population. Genomic DNA was isolated from each sorted fraction and quantified by UV absorbance on a Nanodrop 2000c. The sample comes from a study of shared clonotypes between healthy human individuals (dated by TCRdb to the early 2020s). Study-wide context: A couple of women and three men aged 18 to 49 years were included in the cohort. To increase sequencing depth and limit assay-specific biases, different laboratories used diverse techniques to prepare libraries and sequence TCR repertoires. Per donor, three plates each were used for CD4 naive and CD4 memory, two for CD8 naive, and one for CD8 memory. Leukapheresis yielded between about 0.94 and 8.9 billion PBMCs per donor. Blood TCR repertoires of about five healthy adults were deeply sequenced to estimate repertoire size and the extent of clonotype sharing between individuals. Findings and caveats that apply to the study as a whole: Pairwise subsampling led to the expectation that sequencing depth would affect the degree of clonotype sharing among donors. Because the study included a small number of donors, the genetic and exposure-history diversity represented was limited. Only blood was sampled, and tissue TCR repertoires likely differ from those in blood. Rarefaction of sorted-subset datasets indicated incomplete sequencing despite the large sequencing depth. Naive subsets generally had larger estimated clonotype richness than memory subsets did. About 5% of naive CD4, around 3.6% of naive CD8, approximately 2% of memory CD4, and around 0.42% of memory CD8 clonotypes were shared across several donors. Compared with non-shared clonotypes, the clonotypes found in all four sorted-subset donors had higher generation probabilities.

This TCR came from a young man in good health. Some clones in this sample may be carry-over from other donors' samples. The sample taken for sequencing was naive CD4+ T cells from PBMCs. In light of the paper, this sample's cell subset or site label describes: CD45RA+ positively selected.

The DNA sequence reads TGTGCCAGCAGCCTAAGTGGGGGGTTAACCTACGAGCAGTACTTC. Translation gives CASSLSGGLTYEQYF. The chain is made from TRBV7-3 and TRBJ2-7; the D gene is possibly TRBD2, with 6 bases matching. According to the germline V gene, CDR1 reads SGHTA and CDR2 reads FQGTGA. The junction shows trimming of 5 bases on V and 2 bases on J, plus 16 bases between the germline ends. From cysteine to phenylalanine, the CDR3 is 15 amino acids long. Here the CDR3 DNA is all that survives: 45 bases in frame from base 1.